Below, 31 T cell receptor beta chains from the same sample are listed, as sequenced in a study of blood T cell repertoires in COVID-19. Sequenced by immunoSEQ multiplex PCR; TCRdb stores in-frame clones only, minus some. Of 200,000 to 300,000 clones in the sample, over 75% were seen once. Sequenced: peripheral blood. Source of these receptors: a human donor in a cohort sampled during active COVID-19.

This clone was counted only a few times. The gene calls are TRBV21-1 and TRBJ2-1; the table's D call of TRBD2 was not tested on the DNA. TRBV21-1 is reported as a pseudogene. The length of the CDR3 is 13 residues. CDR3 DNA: TGTGCCAGCAGCAAAGCCCGCGCGAATGAGCAGTTCTTC. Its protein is CASSKARANEQFF.

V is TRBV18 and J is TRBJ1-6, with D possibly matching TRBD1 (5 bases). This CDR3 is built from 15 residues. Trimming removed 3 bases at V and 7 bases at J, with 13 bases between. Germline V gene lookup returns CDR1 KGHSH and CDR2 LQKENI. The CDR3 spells CASSPSGGVNSPLHF. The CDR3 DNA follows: TGTGCCAGCTCACCCTCGGGAGGGGTGAATTCACCCCTCCACTTT.

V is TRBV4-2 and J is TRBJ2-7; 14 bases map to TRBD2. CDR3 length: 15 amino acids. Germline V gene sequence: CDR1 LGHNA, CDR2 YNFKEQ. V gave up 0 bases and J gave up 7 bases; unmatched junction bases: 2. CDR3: CASSQEGLAGVEQYF. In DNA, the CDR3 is TGTGCCAGCAGCCAAGAGGGACTAGCGGGGGTTGAGCAGTACTTC.

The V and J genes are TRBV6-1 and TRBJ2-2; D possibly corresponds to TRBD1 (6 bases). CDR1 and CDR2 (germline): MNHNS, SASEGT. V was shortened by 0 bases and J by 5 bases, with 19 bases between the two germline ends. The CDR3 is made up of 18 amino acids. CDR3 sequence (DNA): TGTGCCAGCAGTGAAGCGGGAAGGCAGGGGATGGGAACCGGGGAGCTGTTTTTT. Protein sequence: CASSEAGRQGMGTGELFF.

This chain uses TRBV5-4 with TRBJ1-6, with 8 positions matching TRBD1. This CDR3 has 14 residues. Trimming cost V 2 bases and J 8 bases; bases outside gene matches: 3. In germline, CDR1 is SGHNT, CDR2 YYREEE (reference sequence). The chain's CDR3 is CASSFGQGHSPLHF. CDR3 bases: TGTGCCAGCAGCTTTGGACAGGGACATTCACCCCTCCACTTT.

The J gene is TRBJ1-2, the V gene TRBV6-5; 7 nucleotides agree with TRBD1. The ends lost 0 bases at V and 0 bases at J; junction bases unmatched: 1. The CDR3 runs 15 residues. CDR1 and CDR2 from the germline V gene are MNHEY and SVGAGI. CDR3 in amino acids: CASSYSTGPNYGYTF. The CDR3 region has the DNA TGTGCCAGCAGTTACTCGACAGGGCCTAACTATGGCTACACCTTC.

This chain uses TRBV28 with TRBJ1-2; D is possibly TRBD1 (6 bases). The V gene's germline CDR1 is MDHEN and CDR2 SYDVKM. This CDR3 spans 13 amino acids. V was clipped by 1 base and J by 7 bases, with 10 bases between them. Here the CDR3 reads CASSLFGQSGYTF. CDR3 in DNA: TGTGCCAGCAGTTTATTCGGACAGAGTGGCTACACCTTC.

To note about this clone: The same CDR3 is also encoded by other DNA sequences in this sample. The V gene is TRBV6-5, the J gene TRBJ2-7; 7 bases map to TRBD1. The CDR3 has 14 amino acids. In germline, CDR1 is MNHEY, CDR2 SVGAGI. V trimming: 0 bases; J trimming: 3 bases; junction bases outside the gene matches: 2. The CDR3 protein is CASSYSGTDYEQYF. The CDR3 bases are TGTGCCAGCAGTTACTCCGGGACAGACTACGAGCAGTACTTC.

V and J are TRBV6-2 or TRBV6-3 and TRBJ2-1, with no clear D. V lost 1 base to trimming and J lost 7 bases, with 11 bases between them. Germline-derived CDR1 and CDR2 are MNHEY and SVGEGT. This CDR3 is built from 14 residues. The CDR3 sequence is CASSYYGLRNEQFF. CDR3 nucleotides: TGTGCCAGCAGTTACTATGGTTTGAGGAATGAGCAGTTCTTC.

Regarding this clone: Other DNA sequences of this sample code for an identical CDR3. The CDR3 loop is CASSLGGVNTEAFF. As DNA, the CDR3 is TGTGCCAGCAGCTTAGGCGGGGTGAACACTGAAGCTTTCTTT. J is TRBJ1-1 and V is TRBV7-2; unclear D gene. V was shortened by 1 base and J by 0 bases, with 6 bases between the two germline ends. This CDR3 is 14 amino acids long. Looked up from germline, CDR1 is SGHTA and CDR2 is FQGNSA.

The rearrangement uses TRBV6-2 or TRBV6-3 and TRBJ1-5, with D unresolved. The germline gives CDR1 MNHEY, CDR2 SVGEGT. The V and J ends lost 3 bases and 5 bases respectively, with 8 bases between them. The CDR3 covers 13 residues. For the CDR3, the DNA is TGTGCCAGCAGTTATGGCCCGCATCAGCCCCAGCATTTT. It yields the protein CASSYGPHQPQHF.

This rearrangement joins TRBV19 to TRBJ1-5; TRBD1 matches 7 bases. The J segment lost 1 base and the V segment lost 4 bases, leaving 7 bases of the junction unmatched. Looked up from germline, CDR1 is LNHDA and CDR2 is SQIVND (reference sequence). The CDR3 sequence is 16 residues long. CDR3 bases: TGTGCCAGTAGTAGGACACCAGGGGGGAGCAATCAGCCCCAGCATTTT. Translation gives CASSRTPGGSNQPQHF.

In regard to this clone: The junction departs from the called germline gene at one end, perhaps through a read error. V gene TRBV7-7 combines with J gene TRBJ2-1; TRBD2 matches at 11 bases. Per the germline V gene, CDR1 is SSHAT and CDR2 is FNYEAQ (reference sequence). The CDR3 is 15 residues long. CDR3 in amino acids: CASSLGTSGYNEQFF. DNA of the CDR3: TGTGCTAGCAGCCTGGGGACTAGCGGCTACAATGAGCAGTTCTTC.

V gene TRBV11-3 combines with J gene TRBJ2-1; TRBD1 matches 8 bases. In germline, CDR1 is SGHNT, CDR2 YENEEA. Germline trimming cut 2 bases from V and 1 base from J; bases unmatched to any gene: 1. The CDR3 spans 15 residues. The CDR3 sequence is CASSLYRGSYNEQFF. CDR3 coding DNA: TGTGCCAGCAGCTTATACAGGGGGTCCTACAATGAGCAGTTCTTC.

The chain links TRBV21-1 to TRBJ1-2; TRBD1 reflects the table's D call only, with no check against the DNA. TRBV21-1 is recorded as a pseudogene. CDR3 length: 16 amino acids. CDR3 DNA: TGTGCCAGCAGCTTATCAGGGGGGGACAGGGAGGCTGGCTACACCTTC. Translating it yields CASSLSGGDREAGYTF.

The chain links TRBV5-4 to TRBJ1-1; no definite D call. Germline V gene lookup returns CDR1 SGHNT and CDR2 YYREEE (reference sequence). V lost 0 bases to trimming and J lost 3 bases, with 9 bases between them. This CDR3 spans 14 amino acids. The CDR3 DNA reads TGTGCCAGCAGCTTGGATTTATATGACACTGAAGCTTTCTTT. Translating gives CASSLDLYDTEAFF.

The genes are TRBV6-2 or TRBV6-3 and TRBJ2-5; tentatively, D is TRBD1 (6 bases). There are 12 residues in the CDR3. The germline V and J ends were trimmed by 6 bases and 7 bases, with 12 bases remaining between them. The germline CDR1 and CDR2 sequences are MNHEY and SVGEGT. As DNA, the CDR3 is TGTGCCAGCAGCCAACAGGGTTTGACCCAGTACTTC. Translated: CASSQQGLTQYF.

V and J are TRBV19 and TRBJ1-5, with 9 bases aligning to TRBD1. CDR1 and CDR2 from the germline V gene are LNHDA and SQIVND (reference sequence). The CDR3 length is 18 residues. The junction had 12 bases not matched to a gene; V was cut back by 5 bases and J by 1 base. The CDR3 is CASSRFGTGKGSNQPQHF. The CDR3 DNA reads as TGTGCCAGTAGTCGCTTCGGGACAGGGAAAGGCAGCAATCAGCCCCAGCATTTT. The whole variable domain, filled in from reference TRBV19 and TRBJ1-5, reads DGGITQSPKYLFRKEGQNVTLSCEQNLNHDAMYWYRQDPGQGLRLIYYSQIVNDFQKGDIAEGYSVSREKKESFPLTVTSAQKNPTAFYLCASSRFGTGKGSNQPQHFGDGTRLSIL.

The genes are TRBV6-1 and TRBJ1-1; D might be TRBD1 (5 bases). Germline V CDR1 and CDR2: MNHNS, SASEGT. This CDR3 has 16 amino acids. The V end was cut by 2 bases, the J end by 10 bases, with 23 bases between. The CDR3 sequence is CASSEYPGGGGGVAFF. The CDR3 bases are TGTGCCAGCAGTGAATATCCAGGAGGAGGAGGAGGGGTAGCTTTCTTT.

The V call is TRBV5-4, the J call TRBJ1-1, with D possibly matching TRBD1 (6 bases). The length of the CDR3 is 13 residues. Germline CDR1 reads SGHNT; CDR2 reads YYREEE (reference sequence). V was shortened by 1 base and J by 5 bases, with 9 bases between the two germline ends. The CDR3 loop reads CASSLPGVTEAFF. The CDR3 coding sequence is TGTGCCAGCAGCTTGCCAGGGGTGACTGAAGCTTTCTTT.

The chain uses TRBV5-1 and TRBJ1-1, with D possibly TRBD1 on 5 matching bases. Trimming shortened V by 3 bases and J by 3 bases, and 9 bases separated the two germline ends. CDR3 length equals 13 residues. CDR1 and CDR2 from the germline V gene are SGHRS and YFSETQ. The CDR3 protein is CASSYSRDTEAFF. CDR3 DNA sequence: TGCGCCAGCAGCTACAGCAGGGACACTGAAGCTTTCTTT.

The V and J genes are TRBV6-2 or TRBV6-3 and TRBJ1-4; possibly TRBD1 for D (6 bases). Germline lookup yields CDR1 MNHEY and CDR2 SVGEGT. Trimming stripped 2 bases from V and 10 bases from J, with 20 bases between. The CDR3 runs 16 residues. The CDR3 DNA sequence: TGTGCCAGCAGTTACATCATGGGCAGGGGAGACGTAAAACTGTTTTTT. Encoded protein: CASSYIMGRGDVKLFF.

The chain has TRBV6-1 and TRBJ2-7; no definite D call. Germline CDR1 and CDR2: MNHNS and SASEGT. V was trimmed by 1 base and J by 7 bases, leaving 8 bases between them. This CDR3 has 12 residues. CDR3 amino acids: CASSEVSREQYF. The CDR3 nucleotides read TGTGCCAGCAGTGAAGTATCGAGGGAGCAGTACTTC.

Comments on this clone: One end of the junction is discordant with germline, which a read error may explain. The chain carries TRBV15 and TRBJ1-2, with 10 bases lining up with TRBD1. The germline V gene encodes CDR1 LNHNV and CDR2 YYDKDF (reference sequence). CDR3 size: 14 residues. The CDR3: CATSRDLGQGSIAF. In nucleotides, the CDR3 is TGTGCCACCAGCAGAGATCTGGGACAGGGGTCTATCGCCTTC.

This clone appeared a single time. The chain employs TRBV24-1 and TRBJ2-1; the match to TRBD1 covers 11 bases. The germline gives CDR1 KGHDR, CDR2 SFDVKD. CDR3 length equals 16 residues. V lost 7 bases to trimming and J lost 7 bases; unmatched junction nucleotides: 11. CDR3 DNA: TGTGCCACCAGCGACCGGGACAGGGGGTTGAGGAATGAGCAGTTCTTC. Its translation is CATSDRDRGLRNEQFF.

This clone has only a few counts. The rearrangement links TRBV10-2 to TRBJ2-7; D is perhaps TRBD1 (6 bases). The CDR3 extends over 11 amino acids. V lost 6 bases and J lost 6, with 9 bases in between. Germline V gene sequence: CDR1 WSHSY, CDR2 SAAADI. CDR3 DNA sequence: TGCGCCAGCAGCACAGGGTCCGAGCAGTACTTC. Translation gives CASSTGSEQYF.

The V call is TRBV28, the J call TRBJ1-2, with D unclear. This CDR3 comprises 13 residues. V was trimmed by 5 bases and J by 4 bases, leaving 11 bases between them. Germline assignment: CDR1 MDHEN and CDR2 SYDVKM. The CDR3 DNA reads TGTGCCAGCAGTGGCAGTAAGTTCTATGGCTACACCTTC. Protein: CASSGSKFYGYTF.

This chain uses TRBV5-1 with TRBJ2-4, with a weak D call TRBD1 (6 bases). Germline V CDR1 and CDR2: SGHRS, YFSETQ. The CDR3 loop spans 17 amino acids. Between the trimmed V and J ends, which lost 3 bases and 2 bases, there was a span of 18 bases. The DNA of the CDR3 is TGCGCCAGCAGCTGGACCGGGCCCTGGGGGCCCAAAAACATTCAGTACTTC. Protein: CASSWTGPWGPKNIQYF.

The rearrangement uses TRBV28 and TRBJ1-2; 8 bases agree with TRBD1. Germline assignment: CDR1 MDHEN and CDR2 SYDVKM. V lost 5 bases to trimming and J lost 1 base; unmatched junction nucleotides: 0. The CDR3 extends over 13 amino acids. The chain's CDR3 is CASSTGGNYGYTF. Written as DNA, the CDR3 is TGTGCCAGCAGTACAGGGGGTAACTATGGCTACACCTTC.

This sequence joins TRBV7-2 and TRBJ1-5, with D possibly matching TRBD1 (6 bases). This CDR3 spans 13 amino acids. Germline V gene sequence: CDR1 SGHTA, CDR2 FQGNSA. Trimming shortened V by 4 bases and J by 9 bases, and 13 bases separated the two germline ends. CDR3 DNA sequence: TGTGCCAGCAGCTCCACAGGGCCGGGGCCCCAGCATTTT. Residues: CASSSTGPGPQHF.

The CDR3 region is CASSSGAPYEQFF. The CDR3 DNA sequence: TGTGCCAGCAGCTCGGGAGCTCCGTATGAGCAGTTCTTC. The chain uses TRBV6-2 or TRBV6-3 and TRBJ2-1; possible D gene TRBD2, 6 bases. The CDR3 is 13 residues long. V was cut by 6 bases and J by 8 bases, with 14 bases left in between. Germline lookup yields CDR1 MNHEY and CDR2 SVGEGT.